One and the same sample provided the 3 T cell receptor beta chains below, sequenced in a study of cytotoxic CD8 clonotypes in ibrutinib-treated CLL. Some clones are missing from TCRdb's copy, which holds only in-frame ones; the method was immunoSEQ multiplex PCR. The sample includes about 17,000 clones, 70% to 90% of them seen just once. This material consisted of PBMCs, taken before ibrutinib treatment. The receptors originated from a human donor with chronic lymphocytic leukemia.

The chain links TRBV19 to TRBJ2-3; D is undetermined. Trimming took off 3 bases at V and 6 bases at J, with 13 bases between the two ends. This CDR3 is 14 amino acids long. Germline V gene data show CDR1 as LNHDA and CDR2 as SQIVND (reference sequence). CDR3 nucleotides: TGTGCCAGTAGTATTGGAGTAACGCTGGATACGCAGTATTTT. Translation: CASSIGVTLDTQYF.

This chain connects TRBV11-3 to TRBJ1-1; D gene ambiguous. CDR1 and CDR2 from the germline V gene are SGHNT and YENEEA. Trimming shortened V by 1 base and J by 2 bases, and 5 bases separated the two germline ends. The CDR3 extends over 13 amino acids. The DNA of the CDR3 is TGTGCCAGCAGCTTAGGGGTAAACACTGAAGCTTTCTTT. It specifies CASSLGVNTEAFF. Complete variable domain (other parts from reference TRBV11-3 and TRBJ1-1): EAGVVQSPRYKIIEKKQPVAFWCNPISGHNTLYWYLQNLGQGPELLIRYENEEAVDDSQLPKDRFSAERLKGVDSTLKIQPAELGDSAVYLCASSLGVNTEAFFGQGTRLTVV.

The chain is built from TRBV27 and TRBJ1-5; perhaps TRBD1 as D (6 bases). The CDR3 length is 15 residues. The ends were cut back, 4 bases at V and 6 bases at J, with 16 bases in the middle. Germline CDR1 and CDR2: MNHEY and SMNVEV (reference sequence). The CDR3 coding sequence is TGTGCCAGCAGTTCACAAGGACAGTCGGGTCAGCCCCAGCATTTT. This encodes CASSSQGQSGQPQHF.